Listed here are 9 T cell receptor beta chains from one sample, sequenced in a study of identical twins. Via MiXCR, TCRdb re-called the 5' RACE reads, giving one row per CDR3 protein. The sample shows some 190,000 distinct CDR3 sequences, about a sixth of them seen only once. A further study also used this sample, focusing on T cells expressing NK-cell markers.

The sample taken for sequencing was CD8+ T cells sorted from blood. Source of these receptors: a young woman in good health.

The chain has TRBV12-3 or TRBV12-4 and TRBJ2-5; tentatively, D is TRBD1 or TRBD2 (6 bases each). Trimming removed 2 bases from V and 5 bases from J, with 12 bases in between. There are 14 residues in the CDR3. CDR3 DNA: TGTGCCAGCAGTTTATTCGGGGGCCGGGAGACCCAGTACTTC. It translates to CASSLFGGRETQYF.

This clonotype was counted only a few times. The chain recombines TRBV6-1 with TRBJ2-3; D gene uncertain. This CDR3 region has 11 residues. The ends were cut back, 6 bases at V and 7 bases at J, with 8 bases in the middle. Germline V gene lookup returns CDR1 MNHNS and CDR2 SASEGT. The CDR3 DNA is TGTGCCAGCAGGAGGATGTATACGCAGTATTTT. Its protein is CASRRMYTQYF.

The chain uses TRBV11-2 and TRBJ2-1; TRBD1 agrees at 7 bases. This CDR3 contains 16 residues. The V segment lost 6 bases and the J segment 8 bases; nucleotides outside the gene matches: 16. Germline assignment: CDR1 SGHAT and CDR2 FQNNGV. The CDR3 bases are TGTGCCAGCAGGTTTTTTGGGGACAGTGAGAGGCATGAGCAGTTCTTC. It is translated as CASRFFGDSERHEQFF.

A few counts support this clonotype. The V gene is TRBV12-3 or TRBV12-4, the J gene TRBJ2-2; 9 bases map to TRBD1. V trimming: 3 bases; J trimming: 4 bases; junction bases outside the gene matches: 12. This CDR3 has 18 amino acids. Here the CDR3 reads CASSFEGVHRGPTGELFF. CDR3 sequence (DNA): TGTGCCAGCAGTTTTGAGGGGGTACACAGGGGGCCCACCGGGGAGCTGTTTTTT.

The V gene is TRBV5-1, the J gene TRBJ2-1, with 7 bases aligning to TRBD2. In germline, CDR1 is SGHRS, CDR2 YFSETQ. This CDR3 spans 17 amino acids. V gave up 0 bases and J gave up 3 bases; unmatched junction bases: 9. The CDR3 DNA follows: TGCGCCAGCAGCTTGGTGGCTAGCGGATACCTCTACAATGAGCAGTTCTTC. Its translation: CASSLVASGYLYNEQFF.

The table lists this clonotype with a few counts. The rearrangement uses TRBV12-3 or TRBV12-4 and TRBJ2-7; tentatively, D is TRBD1 (6 bases). The CDR3 covers 12 residues. Trimming shortened V by 8 bases and J by 3 bases, and 11 bases separated the two germline ends. CDR3 sequence: CASGGGGYEQYF. The CDR3 coding sequence is TGTGCCAGCGGTGGGGGCGGCTACGAGCAGTACTTC.

The chain uses TRBV5-1 and TRBJ2-2, with D possibly being TRBD2 (5 bases). The V gene lost 0 bases and the J gene lost 6 bases, with 18 bases spanning the gap. The V gene's germline CDR1 is SGHRS and CDR2 YFSETQ. The CDR3 has 17 amino acids. CDR3 nucleotides: TGCGCCAGCAGCTTGGTAGCAGTCCCGTTCGGGGCCGGGGAGCTGTTTTTT. It yields the protein CASSLVAVPFGAGELFF.

CDR3 nucleotide sequence: TGTGCCAGCAATTCCGGGGGCCCTAGCACAGATACGCAGTATTTT. Translation: CASNSGGPSTDTQYF. This rearrangement joins TRBV9 to TRBJ2-3, with D perhaps matching TRBD1 or TRBD2 (6 bases each). With 6 bases removed from V and 0 bases from J, the gap between germline ends came to 14 bases. Germline V CDR1 and CDR2: SGDLS, YYNGEE. The CDR3 totals 15 residues. Looking up the rest from reference TRBV9 and TRBJ2-3 gives the full variable domain: DSGVTQTPKHLITATGQRVTLRCSPRSGDLSVYWYQQSLDQGLQFLIQYYNGEERAKGNILERFSAQQFPDLHSELNLSSLELGDSALYFCASNSGGPSTDTQYFGPGTRLTVL.

This clonotype turned up a few times. The chain carries TRBV7-3 and TRBJ2-2; TRBD1 matches at 9 bases. The germline V gene encodes CDR1 SGHTA and CDR2 FQGTGA. The CDR3 is 14 amino acids. The V gene end was trimmed by 3 bases and the J gene end by 4 bases; junction bases not matched to a gene: 0. CDR3 sequence: CASSLTGGTGELFF. CDR3 DNA: TGTGCCAGCAGCTTGACAGGGGGCACCGGGGAGCTGTTTTTT.